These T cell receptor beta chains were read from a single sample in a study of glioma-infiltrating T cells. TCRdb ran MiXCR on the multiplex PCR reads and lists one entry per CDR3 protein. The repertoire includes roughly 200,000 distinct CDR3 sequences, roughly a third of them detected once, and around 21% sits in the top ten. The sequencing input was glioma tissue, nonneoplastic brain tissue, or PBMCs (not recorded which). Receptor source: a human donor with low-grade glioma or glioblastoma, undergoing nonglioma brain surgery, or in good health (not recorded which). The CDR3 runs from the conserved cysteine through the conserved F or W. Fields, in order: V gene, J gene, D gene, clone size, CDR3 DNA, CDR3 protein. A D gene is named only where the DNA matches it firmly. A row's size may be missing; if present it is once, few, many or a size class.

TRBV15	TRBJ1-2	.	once	TGTGCCACCAGCAGAGATGCCTGCGTGAGAGGCTACACCTTC	CATSRDACVRGYTF
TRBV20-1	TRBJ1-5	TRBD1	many	TGCAGTGCCCACAGGGGAAGCAATCAGCCCCAGCATTTT	CSAHRGSNQPQHF
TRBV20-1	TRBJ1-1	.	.	TGCAGTGGGTGTGGGAACACTGAATCTTTCTTT	CSGCGNTESFF
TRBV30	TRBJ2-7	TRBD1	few	TGTGCCTGGATGGGACAGGGTTACGAGCAGTACTTC	CAWMGQGYEQYF
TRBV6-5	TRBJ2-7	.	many	TGTGCCAGCAGTTACTCAGGCCCGACAGGACGGCCTTACGAGCAGTACTTC	CASSYSGPTGRPYEQYF
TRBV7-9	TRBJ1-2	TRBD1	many	TGTGCCAGCGACAAGGGACAGGACTATGGCTACACCTTC	CASDKGQDYGYTF
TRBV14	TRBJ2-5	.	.	TGTGCCAGCAGCCAAACAGCCAGGACTGGGCAAGAGACCCAGTACTTC	CASSQTARTGQETQYF
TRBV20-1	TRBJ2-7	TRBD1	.	TGCAGTGCTAGAGGTAAGGGACAGGGGCCCGAGCAGTACTTC	CSARGKGQGPEQYF
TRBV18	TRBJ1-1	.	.	TGTGCCAGCTCGCCCTCGAGAATCGTGAACACTGAAGCTTTCTTT	CASSPSRIVNTEAFF
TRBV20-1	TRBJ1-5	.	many	TGCAGTGCTAGAGAACCGGCTAGTAGGGGGAATCAGCCCCAGCATTTT	CSAREPASRGNQPQHF
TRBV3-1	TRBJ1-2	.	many	TGTGCCAGCAGCCATGGGGAGGAGGGCTACACCTTC	CASSHGEEGYTF
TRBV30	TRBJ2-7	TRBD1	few	TGTGCCTGGAGTGGAATGAGACAGGGGACCTACGAGCAGTACTTC	CAWSGMRQGTYEQYF
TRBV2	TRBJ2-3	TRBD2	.	TGTGCCAGCAACCCGAGTAGCGGGTTATCAGATACGCAGTATTTT	CASNPSSGLSDTQYF
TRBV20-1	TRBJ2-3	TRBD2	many	TGCAGTGCTAGAGACGGAGCGGGAGGGACAGATACGCAGTATTTT	CSARDGAGGTDTQYF
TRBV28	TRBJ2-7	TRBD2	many	TGTGCCAGCGGTAGCGGGAAACGCTACGAGCAGTACTTC	CASGSGKRYEQYF
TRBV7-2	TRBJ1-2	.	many	TGTGCCAGCAGCTTAGCCGAGTGGAGTGGCTACACCTTC	CASSLAEWSGYTF
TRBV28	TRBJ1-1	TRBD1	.	TGTGCCAACACGAAACCCCACAGGGGGACTGAAGCTTTCTTT	CANTKPHRGTEAFF
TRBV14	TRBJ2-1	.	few	TGTGCCAGCAGCGACGGGACTTACGGGAATGAGCAGTTCTTC	CASSDGTYGNEQFF
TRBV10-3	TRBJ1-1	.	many	TGTGCCATCAGTGCAGAGGGAGCGGGCACTGAAGCTTTCTTT	CAISAEGAGTEAFF
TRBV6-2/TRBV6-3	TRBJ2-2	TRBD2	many	TGTGCCAGCAGTTATCCCCTCACTAGCGGCCTCACCGGGGAGCTGTTTTTT	CASSYPLTSGLTGELFF
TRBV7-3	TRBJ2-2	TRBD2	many	TGTGCCAGCAGCCAGCGGGAGATTGGCGGGGAGCTGTTTTTT	CASSQREIGGELFF
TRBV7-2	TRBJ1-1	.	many	TGTGCCAGCAGCTTATGGAGTGAAGCTTTCTTT	CASSLWSEAFF
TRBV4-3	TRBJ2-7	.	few	TGCGCCAGCAGCCAAGAGCTCCGCACATTTAGCTCCTACGAGCAGTACTTC	CASSQELRTFSSYEQYF
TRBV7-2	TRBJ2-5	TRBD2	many	TGTGCCAGCAGCTTAGTTGGCGGGAGTTGGCAAGAGACCCAGTACTTC	CASSLVGGSWQETQYF
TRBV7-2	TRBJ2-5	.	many	TGTGCCAGCAGCGGGGTGAGAATGACAGCCAAAGAGACCCAGTACTTC	CASSGVRMTAKETQYF
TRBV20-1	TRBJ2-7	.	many	TGCAGTGCTAGCCTACAGAGACTGTCGGGCGAGCAGTACTTC	CSASLQRLSGEQYF
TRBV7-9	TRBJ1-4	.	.	TGTGCCAGCAGCTTAGCTCCAGGGGTCACTGAAAATCTGTTTTTT	CASSLAPGVTENLFF
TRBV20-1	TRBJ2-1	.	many	TGCAGTGCTAGCGAACTAGCCTTGGCGTCCAGGGAGCAGTTCTTC	CSASELALASREQFF
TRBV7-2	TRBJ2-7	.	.	TGTGCCAGCAGCATTAGACGGGCGCCGGACTACGAGCAGTACTTC	CASSIRRAPDYEQYF
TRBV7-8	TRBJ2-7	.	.	TGTGCCAGCAGCCCGATAGGGGGTAAAAACGAGCAGTACTTC	CASSPIGGKNEQYF
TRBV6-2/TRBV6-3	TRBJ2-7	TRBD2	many	TGTGCCAGCAGTCTGGGACTAGAGTCCCAGCAGTACTTC	CASSLGLESQQYF
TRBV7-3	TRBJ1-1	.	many	TGTGCCAGCAGCTTAATAGCAGGGCAGGGATACACTGAAGCTTTCTTT	CASSLIAGQGYTEAFF
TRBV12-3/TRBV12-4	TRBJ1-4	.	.	TGTGCCAGCAGTTTAGGGGTGACGCATAATGAAAAACTGTTTTTT	CASSLGVTHNEKLFF
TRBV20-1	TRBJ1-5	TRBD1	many	TGCAGTGCTGGACAGGTTAGCAATCAGCCCCAGCATTTT	CSAGQVSNQPQHF
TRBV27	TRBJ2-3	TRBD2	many	TGTGCCAGCAGTTTTGGGTTAATTCGCGGGAGGAAAGCAGATACGCAGTATTTT	CASSFGLIRGRKADTQYF
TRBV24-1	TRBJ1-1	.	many	TGTGCCACCAGGGGGGACGGAGAGAACACTGAAGCTTTCTTT	CATRGDGENTEAFF
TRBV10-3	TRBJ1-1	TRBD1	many	TGTGCCATCAGCCAGGGGGGAAGGAACACTGAAGCTTTCTTT	CAISQGGRNTEAFF
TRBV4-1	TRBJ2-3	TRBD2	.	TGCGCCAGCAGCGAAGAACGGGGAGTAGCGGGAGCAGATACGCAGTATTTT	CASSEERGVAGADTQYF
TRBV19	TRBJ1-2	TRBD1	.	TGTGCCAGTAGTATCGACCGGGACAGCTATGGGTACACCTTC	CASSIDRDSYGYTF
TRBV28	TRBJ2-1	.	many	TGTGCCAGCAGTTTACCGGGACATATGAACAATGAGCAGTTCTTC	CASSLPGHMNNEQFF
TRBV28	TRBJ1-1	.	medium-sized	TGTGCCAGCAGTTTACTAATGAACACTGAAGCTTTCTTT	CASSLLMNTEAFF
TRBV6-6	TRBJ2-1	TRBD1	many	TGTGCCAGCAGTTACCCGGGACAGAGCTACTACAATGAGCAGTTCTTC	CASSYPGQSYYNEQFF
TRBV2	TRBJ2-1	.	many	TGTGCCAGCAGCTTGGACAGAAATGAGCAGTTCTTC	CASSLDRNEQFF
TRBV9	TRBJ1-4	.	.	TGTGCCAGCAGCGCCAGCACACAGGTTCCTGGGGAAAAACTGTTTTTT	CASSASTQVPGEKLFF
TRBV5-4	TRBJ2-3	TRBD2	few	TGTGCCAGCAGCTTTAGCGGGAGCGGCTCGGGAGATACGCAGTATTTT	CASSFSGSGSGDTQYF
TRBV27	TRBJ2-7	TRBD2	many	TGTGCCAGCAGTCCCTTAGCGGGCTTCTCCTACGAGCAGTACTTC	CASSPLAGFSYEQYF
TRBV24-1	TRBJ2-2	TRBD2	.	TGTGCCACCAGTGACCCTACTAGCGGGAGGGCCGACCGGGATCTGTTTTTT	CATSDPTSGRADRDLFF
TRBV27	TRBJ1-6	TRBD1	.	TGTGCCAGCAGTTTAGCCCCGGACAGGGCCAATCAGCCCCTCCACTTT	CASSLAPDRANQPLHF
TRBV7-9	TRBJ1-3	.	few	TGTGCCAGCAGCCCTACGGGTGGCAGCTCTGGAAACACCATATATTTT	CASSPTGGSSGNTIYF
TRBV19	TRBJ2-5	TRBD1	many	TGTGCCAGTAGTATGGACAGGGAAGAGACCCAGTACTTC	CASSMDREETQYF
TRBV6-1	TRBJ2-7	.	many	TGTGCCAGCAGTGAAGAAGCCATGAGCTCCTACGAGCAGTACTTC	CASSEEAMSSYEQYF
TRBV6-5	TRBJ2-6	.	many	TGTGCCAGCAGTTACTCTCCGTCTGGGGCCAACGTCCTGACTTTC	CASSYSPSGANVLTF
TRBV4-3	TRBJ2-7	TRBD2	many	TGCGCCAGCAGCCAAGAGGTTAGGACTAGCGGCTACGAGCAGTACTTC	CASSQEVRTSGYEQYF
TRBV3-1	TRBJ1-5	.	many	TGTGCCAGCAGCCAAGGAAACGAGCCCAATCAGCCCCAGCATTTT	CASSQGNEPNQPQHF
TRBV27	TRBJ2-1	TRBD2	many	TGTGCCAGCAGTACCACGACAGGGACTAGCGGGAATTATGAGCAGTTCTTC	CASSTTTGTSGNYEQFF
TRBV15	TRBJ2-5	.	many	TGTGCCACCAGCACGTACTCGGGGACCCAGTACTTC	CATSTYSGTQYF
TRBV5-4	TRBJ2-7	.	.	TGTGCCAGCAGCGTCAACGCGAGAGGGGATAACGAGCAGTACTTC	CASSVNARGDNEQYF